One sample yielded the 20 T cell receptor beta chains listed below, sequenced in a study of CD8+CD57+ T cells in acquired aplastic anemia. Investigators profiled TCR beta VDJ and CDR3 from genomic DNA template. Each CDR3 protein gets one entry after TCRdb re-called the reads with MiXCR. The sample lists about 220,000 distinct CDR3 sequences, roughly 33% occurring once. Sample: sorted CD4+, CD8+, or CD8+CD57+ T cells (not recorded which) from PBMCs. These receptors were obtained from a human donor in good health, serving as a control.

The chain couples TRBV6-1 to TRBJ2-3; 10 bases are a match to TRBD1. The CDR3 sequence is 14 residues long. The V gene end was trimmed by 7 bases and the J gene end by 3 bases; junction bases not matched to a gene: 4. CDR1 MNHNS and CDR2 SASEGT come from the germline V gene. CDR3 region: CASIRDRGTDTQYF. For the CDR3, the DNA is TGTGCCAGCATTCGGGACAGGGGTACAGATACGCAGTATTTT.

This clonotype was seen at least ten times. The genes are TRBV4-1 and TRBJ1-6, with 8 positions matching TRBD1. This CDR3 comprises 18 residues. J lost 11 bases, V lost 2 bases, and 17 bases had no gene match. Germline CDR1 and CDR2: MGHRA and YSYEKL. This CDR3 is CASSQRATGEGRRAPLHF. The CDR3, as DNA: TGCGCCAGCAGCCAAAGAGCGACAGGGGAGGGGAGACGGGCACCCCTCCACTTT.

This chain links TRBV11-2 with TRBJ2-5, with D unresolved. CDR3 size: 14 residues. V lost 5 bases to trimming and J lost 0 bases, with 10 bases between them. The germline CDR1 and CDR2 sequences are SGHAT and FQNNGV. Written as DNA, the CDR3 is TGTGCCAGCAGCGCCCCAGCGTACCAAGAGACCCAGTACTTC. Translated: CASSAPAYQETQYF.

There are many counts of this clonotype. DNA for the CDR3: TGCGCCAGCAGCCAAGTTTTTGGGGGATCGAGTGGCTACACCTTC. Translating gives CASSQVFGGSSGYTF. The J gene is TRBJ1-2, the V gene TRBV4-1; tentatively, D is TRBD1 (5 bases). Germline V lookup: CDR1 MGHRA, CDR2 YSYEKL. Trimming left V 1 base short and J 7 bases short, with 16 bases between. This CDR3 contains 15 residues.

This clonotype occurred many times. The genes are TRBV6-1 and TRBJ1-6; D is possibly TRBD1 (6 bases). This CDR3 region has 14 residues. Trimming took 8 bases from V and 7 from J, leaving 15 bases between them. From germline, CDR1 is MNHNS and CDR2 SASEGT. CDR3 in amino acids: CASSYRGPNSPLHF. The CDR3 nucleotides read TGTGCCAGCTCATACCGGGGGCCGAATTCACCCCTCCACTTT.

This clonotype was seen a handful of times. V usage is TRBV2 and J usage is TRBJ2-1; 9 nucleotides agree with TRBD2. V gave up 6 bases and J gave up 7 bases; unmatched junction bases: 10. This CDR3 is built from 15 residues. The germline gives CDR1 SNHLY, CDR2 FYNNEI. The CDR3: CASSNSGGAGNEQFF. In DNA form, the CDR3 reads TGTGCCAGCAGCAATAGCGGGGGCGCCGGAAATGAGCAGTTCTTC.

In this sample, this clonotype turned up a few times. The chain couples TRBV5-4 to TRBJ1-4; the match to TRBD1 covers 11 bases. Germline V gene data show CDR1 as SGHNT and CDR2 as YYREEE (reference sequence). J gave up 8 bases and V 4 bases, and 13 bases lay outside the gene matches. The CDR3 has 17 residues. CDR3 sequence reads: CASSQGHSGTGGEKLFF. The DNA for the CDR3 is TGTGCCAGCAGCCAAGGGCATAGCGGGACAGGGGGGGAAAAACTGTTTTTT.

In its sample, this clonotype was seen many times. This rearrangement joins TRBV7-2 to TRBJ2-5, with D tentatively TRBD2 (6 bases). The germline CDR1 and CDR2 sequences are SGHTA and FQGNSA. Trimming removed 2 bases at V and 1 base at J, with 8 bases between. This CDR3 is 14 amino acids long. This CDR3 reads CASSLMTSQETQYF. In DNA form, the CDR3 reads TGTGCCAGCAGCTTAATGACTAGCCAAGAGACCCAGTACTTC. Using reference TRBV7-2 and TRBJ2-5 for the parts outside the CDR3, the full variable domain is GAGVSQSPSNKVTEKGKDVELRCDPISGHTALYWYRQSLGQGLEFLIYFQGNSAPDKSGLPSDRFSAERTGGSVSTLTIQRTQQEDSAVYLCASSLMTSQETQYFGPGTRLLVL.

This clonotype was seen many times. The junction departs from germline at one end; a sequencing error may be responsible. The V call is TRBV2, the J call TRBJ2-2; D not resolved. CDR1 and CDR2 from the germline V gene are SNHLY and FYNNEI. CDR3 length: 13 residues. This chain's CDR3 is CALGGVLSGELFF. The DNA for the CDR3 is TGCGCTCTTGGTGGGGTACTGTCCGGGGAGCTGTTTTTT. The full variable domain, completed using reference TRBV2 and TRBJ2-2, is EPEVTQTPSHQVTQMGQEVILRCVPISNHLYFYWYRQILGQKVEFLVSFYNNEISEKSEIFDDQFSVERPDGSNFTLKIRSTKLEDSAMYFCALGGVLSGELFFGEGSRLTVL.

This clonotype was recorded at least ten times. The CDR3 reads CASSEGGAGFYGYTF. CDR3 DNA sequence: TGTGCCAGCAGTGAAGGTGGCGCAGGTTTCTATGGCTACACCTTC. This chain joins TRBV2 and TRBJ1-2; D uncertain. Germline V gene lookup returns CDR1 SNHLY and CDR2 FYNNEI. The V end lost 1 base, the J end lost 4 bases, and 13 bases lay between the germline ends. This CDR3 is built from 15 residues.

This clonotype was recorded at least ten times. This CDR3 is CASSPDTLFYGYTF. DNA of the CDR3: TGTGCCAGCAGCCCGGACACGCTATTCTATGGCTACACCTTC. J is TRBJ1-2 and V is TRBV7-2, with D possibly TRBD1 on 5 matching bases. Trimming left V 5 bases short and J 4 bases short, with 14 bases between. Germline CDR1 is SGHTA and CDR2 is FQGNSA. The CDR3 length is 14 residues.

This clonotype has a count of ten or more. The chain has TRBV19 and TRBJ1-5; D is undetermined. The CDR3 spans 14 residues. The germline V and J ends were trimmed by 0 bases and 4 bases, with 7 bases remaining between them. In germline, CDR1 is LNHDA, CDR2 SQIVND (reference sequence). CDR3 sequence reads: CASSIEGYNQPQHF. The CDR3 region has the DNA TGTGCCAGTAGTATAGAGGGGTATAATCAGCCCCAGCATTTT.

As for this clonotype: One end of the junction does not line up with germline, which may come from a read error. As DNA, the CDR3 is TGTACCACCAGCAGAGGGCAGGGAACCGTCTCTGGAAACACCATATATTTT. Translating gives CTTSRGQGTVSGNTIYF. The chain carries TRBV15 and TRBJ1-3, with TRBD1 as a possible D gene (5 bases). CDR1 and CDR2 (germline): LNHNV, YYDKDF (reference sequence). This CDR3 is 17 amino acids long.

V and J are TRBV3-1 and TRBJ1-2, with D possibly matching TRBD1 (5 bases). The CDR3 has 17 amino acids. Trimming pared 1 base from V and 2 bases from J, leaving 17 bases between. Germline V lookup: CDR1 LGHDT, CDR2 YNNKEL (reference sequence). CDR3 residues: CASSQVFNWAGNYGYTF. The CDR3 coding sequence is TGTGCCAGCAGCCAAGTCTTTAATTGGGCAGGGAACTATGGCTACACCTTC.

Note on this clonotype: A much larger clone lies one base from this, so it may be a read error. The chain joins TRBV7-8 to TRBJ2-5; D uncertain. Trimming took 4 bases from V and 5 from J, leaving 5 bases between them. Per germline, CDR1 SGHVS and CDR2 FQNEAQ. This CDR3 spans 11 amino acids. The CDR3 bases are TGTGCCAGCAGCTCCCGGGAGACCCAGTACTTC. Translated: CASSSRETQYF.

About this clonotype: Relative to the germline gene, one junction end is altered; a read error may explain this. V gene TRBV5-1 combines with J gene TRBJ1-6, with 9 bases that match TRBD1. CDR1 SGHRS and CDR2 YFSETQ come from the germline V gene. The CDR3 has 15 amino acids. CDR3: CTRMTGGSYNSPLHF. The CDR3 DNA sequence: TGCACCAGGATGACAGGGGGCTCCTATAATTCACCCCTCCACTTT.

This clonotype was found once. Just one base apart from a much larger clone, this may be a read error. The V call is TRBV12-3 or TRBV12-4, the J call TRBJ2-1; D unresolved. The CDR3 runs to 11 residues. The CDR3 nucleotides read TGTGCCAGCAGGGGGTACAATGGGCAGTTCTTC. Protein product: CASRGYNGQFF.

This chain uses TRBV15 with TRBJ2-5; D is undetermined. Germline V gene lookup returns CDR1 LNHNV and CDR2 YYDKDF (reference sequence). Deletions cut 0 bases from V and 6 bases from J, with 11 bases between. The CDR3 has 14 residues. CDR3 sequence (DNA): TGTGCCACCAGCAGAGATGGCAATGGCCAGACCCAGTACTTC. Translating gives CATSRDGNGQTQYF.

This clonotype turned up a few times. A clone one base away is much larger, so this may be a read error. The chain couples TRBV7-2 to TRBJ2-7, with TRBD2 identical over 8 bases. The CDR3 spans 15 residues. Germline V gene data show CDR1 as SGHTA and CDR2 as FQGNSA. V was clipped by 5 bases and J by 0 bases; unmatched bases: 6. Here the CDR3 reads CASSPQSGSSYEQYF. In DNA, the CDR3 is TGTGCCAGCAGCCCCCAAAGCGGGAGCTCCTACGAGCAGTACTTC.

This clonotype has more than one count but fewer than ten. A much larger clone is a single base away; this may be a read error. Likely a read error: the CDR3 ends without its conserved phenylalanine or tryptophan. The rearrangement links TRBV20-1 to TRBJ1-1; D not certain. Germline V lookup: CDR1 DFQATT, CDR2 SNEGSKA (reference sequence). This CDR3 region has 13 residues. V dropped 4 bases and J dropped 1 base, with 10 bases sitting between them. In DNA, the CDR3 is TGCAGTGCTACGGACTCATGGAACACTGAAGCTTTCGTT. It is translated as CSATDSWNTEAFV.